This TCR beta chain was sequenced in a study of blood T cell repertoires in COVID-19. Overall study: There were acute and convalescent COVID-19 samples, and they came from the United States, Italy and Spain. In each case, the material was cDNA or gDNA derived from T cells, B-cell-depleted T cells, or PBMCs.

Per the original data handling: The assay estimated nucleated cells by amplifying reference gene primers. The method was immunoSEQ multiplex PCR; TCRdb's version includes in-frame clones alone and lacks a portion of them. V and J calls and clone size are as listed in that table; D and trimming were resolved from the DNA. The sample lists 30,000 to 45,000 clones; about 74% were seen once. The CDR3 totals 16 residues. Germline V gives CDR1 SGHAT, CDR2 FQNNGV. Trimming took off 1 base at V and 3 bases at J, with 15 bases between the two ends. The origin of this receptor is a man in his sixties with active COVID-19. The gene calls are TRBV11-2 and TRBJ1-2, with D possibly being TRBD1 (6 bases). Sample: peripheral blood. This CDR3 is CASSLVVGGFDYGYTF. As DNA, the CDR3 is TGTGCCAGCAGCTTAGTGGTTGGGGGCTTCGACTATGGCTACACCTTC.